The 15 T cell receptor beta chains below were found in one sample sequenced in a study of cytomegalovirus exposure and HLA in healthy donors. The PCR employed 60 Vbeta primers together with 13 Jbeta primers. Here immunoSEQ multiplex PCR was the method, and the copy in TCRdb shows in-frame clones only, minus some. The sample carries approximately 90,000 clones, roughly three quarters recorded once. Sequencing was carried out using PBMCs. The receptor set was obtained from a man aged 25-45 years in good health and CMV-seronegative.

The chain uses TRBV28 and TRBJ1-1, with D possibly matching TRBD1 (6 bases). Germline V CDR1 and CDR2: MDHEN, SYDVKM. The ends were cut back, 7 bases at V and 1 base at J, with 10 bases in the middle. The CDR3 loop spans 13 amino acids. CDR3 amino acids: CASIRQENTEAFF. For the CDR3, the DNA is TGTGCCAGCATTCGACAGGAGAACACTGAAGCTTTCTTT. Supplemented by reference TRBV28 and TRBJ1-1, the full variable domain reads DVKVTQSSRYLVKRTGEKVFLECVQDMDHENMFWYRQDPGLGLRLIYFSYDVKMKEKGDIPEGYSVSREKKERFSLILESASTNQTSMYLCASIRQENTEAFFGQGTRLTVV.

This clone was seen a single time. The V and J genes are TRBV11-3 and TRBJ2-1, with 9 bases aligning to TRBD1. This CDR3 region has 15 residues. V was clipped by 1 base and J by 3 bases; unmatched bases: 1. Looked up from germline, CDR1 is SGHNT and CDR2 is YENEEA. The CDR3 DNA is TGTGCCAGCAGCTTAGCGACAGGGGGCTACAATGAGCAGTTCTTC. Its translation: CASSLATGGYNEQFF.

The CDR3 bases are TGCAGCGTTAAGCAGGGGAGGGGGACAGATACGCAGTATTTT. The encoded protein is CSVKQGRGTDTQYF. V is TRBV29-1 and J is TRBJ2-3; D may be TRBD2 (7 bases). Germline CDR1 SQVTM, CDR2 ANQGSEA. The CDR3 loop spans 14 amino acids. Deletions cut 5 bases from V and 3 bases from J, with 15 bases between.

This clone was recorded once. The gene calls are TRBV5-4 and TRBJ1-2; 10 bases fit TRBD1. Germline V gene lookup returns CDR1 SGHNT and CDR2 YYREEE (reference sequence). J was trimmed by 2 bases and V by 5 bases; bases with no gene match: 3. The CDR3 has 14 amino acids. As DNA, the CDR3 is TGTGCCAGCAGAGGACAGGGGGGGAACTATGGCTACACCTTC. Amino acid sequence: CASRGQGGNYGYTF.

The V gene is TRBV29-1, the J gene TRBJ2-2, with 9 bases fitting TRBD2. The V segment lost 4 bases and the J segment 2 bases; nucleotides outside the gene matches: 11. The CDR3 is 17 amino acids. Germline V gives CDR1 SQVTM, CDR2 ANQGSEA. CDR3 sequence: CSVARTSDPINTGELFF. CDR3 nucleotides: TGCAGCGTTGCTCGGACTAGCGACCCAATAAACACCGGGGAGCTGTTTTTT.

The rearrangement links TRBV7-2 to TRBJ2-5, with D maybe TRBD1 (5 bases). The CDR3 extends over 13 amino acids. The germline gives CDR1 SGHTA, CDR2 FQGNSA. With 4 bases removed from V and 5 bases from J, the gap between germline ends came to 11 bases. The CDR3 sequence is CASSSQGWETQYF. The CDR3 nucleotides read TGTGCCAGCAGCTCTCAGGGCTGGGAGACCCAGTACTTC.

The CDR3 nucleotides are TGTGCCTGGAGTCCTCCTCGGGAGGGCCACAGGAATGAGCAGTTCTTC. It yields the protein CAWSPPREGHRNEQFF. The V and J genes are TRBV30 and TRBJ2-1, with TRBD2 matching over 8 bases. Germline loops: CDR1 GTSNPN, CDR2 SVGIG (reference sequence). This CDR3 spans 16 amino acids. The trim removed 2 bases at V and 7 bases at J, leaving 13 bases unmatched.

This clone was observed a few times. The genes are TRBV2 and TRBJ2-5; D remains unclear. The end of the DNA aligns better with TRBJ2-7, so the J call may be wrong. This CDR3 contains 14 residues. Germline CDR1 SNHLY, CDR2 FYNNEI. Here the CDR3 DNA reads TGTGCCAGCAGTGTTGAGACTGGTGCATACGAGCAGTACTTC. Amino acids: CASSVETGAYEQYF.

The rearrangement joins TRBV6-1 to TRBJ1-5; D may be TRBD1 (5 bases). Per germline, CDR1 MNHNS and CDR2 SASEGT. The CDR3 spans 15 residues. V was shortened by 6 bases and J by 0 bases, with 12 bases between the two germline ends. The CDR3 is CASRTGPNSNQPQHF. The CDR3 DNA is TGTGCCAGCAGAACAGGTCCCAATAGCAATCAGCCCCAGCATTTT.

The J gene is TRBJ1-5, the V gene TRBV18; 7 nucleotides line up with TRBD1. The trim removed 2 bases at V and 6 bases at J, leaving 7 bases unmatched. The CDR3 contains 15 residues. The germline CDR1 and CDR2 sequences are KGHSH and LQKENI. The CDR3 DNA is TGTGCCAGCTCACCAGGAACAGGGGATAGTCAGCCCCAGCATTTT. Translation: CASSPGTGDSQPQHF.

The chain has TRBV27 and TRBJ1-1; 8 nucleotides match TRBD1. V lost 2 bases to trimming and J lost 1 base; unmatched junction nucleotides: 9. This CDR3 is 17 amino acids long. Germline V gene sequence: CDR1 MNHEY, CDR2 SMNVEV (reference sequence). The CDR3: CASSLQGARSGNTEAFF. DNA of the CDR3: TGTGCCAGCAGTTTACAGGGGGCGCGGAGTGGGAACACTGAAGCTTTCTTT.

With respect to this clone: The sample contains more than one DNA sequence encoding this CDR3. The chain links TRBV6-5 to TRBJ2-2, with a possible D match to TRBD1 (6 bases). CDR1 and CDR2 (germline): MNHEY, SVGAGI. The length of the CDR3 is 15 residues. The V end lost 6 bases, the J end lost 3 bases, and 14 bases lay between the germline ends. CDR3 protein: CASRKQGVDTGELFF. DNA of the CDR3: TGTGCCAGCAGAAAACAGGGTGTGGACACCGGGGAGCTGTTTTTT.

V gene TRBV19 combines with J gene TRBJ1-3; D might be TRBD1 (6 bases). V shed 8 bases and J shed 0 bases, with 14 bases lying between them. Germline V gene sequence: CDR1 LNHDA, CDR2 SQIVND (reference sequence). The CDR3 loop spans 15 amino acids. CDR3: CASSRGGNSGNTIYF. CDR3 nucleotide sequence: TGTGCCAGTTCCCGAGGGGGAAACTCTGGAAACACCATATATTTT.

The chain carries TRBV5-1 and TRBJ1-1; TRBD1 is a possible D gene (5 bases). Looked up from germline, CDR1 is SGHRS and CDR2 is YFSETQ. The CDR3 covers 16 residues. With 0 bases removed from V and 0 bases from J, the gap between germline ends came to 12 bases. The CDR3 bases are TGCGCCAGCAGCTTGGACAGGTTTCAAATGAACACTGAAGCTTTCTTT. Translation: CASSLDRFQMNTEAFF.

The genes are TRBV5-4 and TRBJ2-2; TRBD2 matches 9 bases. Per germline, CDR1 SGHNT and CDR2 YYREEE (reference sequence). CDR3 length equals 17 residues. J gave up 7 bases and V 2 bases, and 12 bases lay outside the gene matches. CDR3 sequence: CASSLGTSGLKGGELFF. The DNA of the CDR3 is TGTGCCAGCAGCTTAGGAACTAGCGGGCTGAAGGGCGGGGAGCTGTTTTTT.